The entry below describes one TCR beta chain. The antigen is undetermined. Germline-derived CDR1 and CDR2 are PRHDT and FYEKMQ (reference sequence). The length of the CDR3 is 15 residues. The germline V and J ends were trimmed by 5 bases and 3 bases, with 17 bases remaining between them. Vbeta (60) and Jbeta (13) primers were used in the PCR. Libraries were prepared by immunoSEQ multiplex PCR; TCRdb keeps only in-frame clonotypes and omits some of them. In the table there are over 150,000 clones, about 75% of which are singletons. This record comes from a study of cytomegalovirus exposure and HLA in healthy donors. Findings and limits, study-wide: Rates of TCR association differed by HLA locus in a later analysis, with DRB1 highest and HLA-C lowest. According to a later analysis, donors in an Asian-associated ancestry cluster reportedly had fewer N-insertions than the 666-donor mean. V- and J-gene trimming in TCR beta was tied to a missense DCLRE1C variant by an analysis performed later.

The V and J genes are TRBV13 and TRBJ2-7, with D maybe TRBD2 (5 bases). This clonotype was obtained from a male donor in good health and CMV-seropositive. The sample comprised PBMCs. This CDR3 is CASSRPSGADYEQYF. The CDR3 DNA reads TGTGCCAGCAGCCGACCAAGCGGAGCTGACTACGAGCAGTACTTC.